What follows are 27 T cell receptor beta chains derived from one specimen sequenced in a study of blood T cell repertoires in COVID-19. Repertoires were generated with immunoSEQ multiplex PCR, while TCRdb's copy carries only in-frame clones and drops some. This table holds under 250,000 clones, 70% to 85% found once. Sequencing input: peripheral blood. The receptors were gathered from a human donor in a cohort sampled during active COVID-19.

The rearrangement joins TRBV4-2 to TRBJ2-7, with TRBD2 matching 7 bases. Trimming took 4 bases from V and 0 from J; bases not matched to a gene: 15. CDR3 size: 18 residues. Germline lookup yields CDR1 LGHNA and CDR2 YNFKEQ. CDR3 sequence reads: CASSRMGGLSSGSYEQYF. The CDR3 DNA reads TGTGCCAGCAGCCGCATGGGAGGGCTTTCTAGCGGCTCCTACGAGCAGTACTTC.

The chain combines TRBV4-2 with TRBJ2-1; possibly TRBD1 for D (5 bases). Germline assignment: CDR1 LGHNA and CDR2 YNFKEQ. V was clipped by 0 bases and J by 0 bases, with 9 bases between them. CDR3 length: 16 residues. The CDR3 bases are TGTGCCAGCAGCCAAGATTATCAGGGCTCCTACAATGAGCAGTTCTTC. This codes for CASSQDYQGSYNEQFF.

This chain joins TRBV11-3 and TRBJ1-6; 8 bases align to TRBD1. The CDR3 has 18 amino acids. J was trimmed by 3 bases and V by 2 bases; bases with no gene match: 9. Germline assignment: CDR1 SGHNT and CDR2 YENEEA. The DNA for the CDR3 is TGTGCCAGCAGCTTAACCCACAGGGGGTATCGCTATAATTCACCCCTCCACTTT. It is translated as CASSLTHRGYRYNSPLHF.

The CDR3 here is CASSVGERRRGETQYF. The CDR3 coding sequence is TGTGCCAGCAGCGTAGGGGAGCGGAGAAGAGGAGAGACCCAGTACTTC. The chain employs TRBV9 and TRBJ2-5; TRBD2 might be the D (5 bases). Per germline, CDR1 SGDLS and CDR2 YYNGEE. Trimming shortened V by 0 bases and J by 4 bases, and 16 bases separated the two germline ends. CDR3 size: 16 residues.

This clone has just one count. The V call is TRBV24-1, the J call TRBJ2-2; 9 bases line up with TRBD1. V shed 7 bases and J 4 bases; nucleotides not matched to a gene: 3. The CDR3 length is 14 residues. Germline CDR1 KGHDR, CDR2 SFDVKD. The DNA for the CDR3 is TGTGCCACCAGGGGACAGGGCGGCACCGGGGAGCTGTTTTTT. Its protein is CATRGQGGTGELFF.

V gene TRBV3-1 (or the pseudogene TRBV3-2) combines with J gene TRBJ2-7, with TRBD2 matching 12 bases. CDR3 length: 14 amino acids. V lost 1 base to trimming and J lost 6 bases; unmatched junction nucleotides: 1. Germline values: CDR1 LGHDT, CDR2 YNNKEL (reference sequence). The CDR3 here is CASSQGTSGVEQYF. The CDR3 DNA reads TGTGCCAGCAGCCAAGGGACTAGCGGGGTCGAGCAGTACTTC.

The V call is TRBV19, the J call TRBJ1-5; tentative D call: TRBD1 (5 bases). Deletions cut 6 bases from V and 3 bases from J, with 12 bases between. The CDR3 is 14 amino acids. Germline loops: CDR1 LNHDA, CDR2 SQIVND (reference sequence). CDR3 nucleotides: TGTGCCAGTAGAGTCACAGGTGCCAATCAGCCCCAGCATTTT. It specifies CASRVTGANQPQHF.

V gene TRBV7-9 combines with J gene TRBJ2-4, with 7 bases identical to TRBD1. V was clipped by 5 bases and J by 7 bases; unmatched bases: 14. Germline assignment: CDR1 SEHNR and CDR2 FQNEAQ (reference sequence). The CDR3 extends over 16 amino acids. CDR3 DNA: TGTGCCAGCAGCGAGGCAGGGGGTGTTCAAGCGAACATTCAGTACTTC. Its translation: CASSEAGGVQANIQYF.

The V gene is TRBV27, the J gene TRBJ2-7, with TRBD1 identical over 11 bases. J was trimmed by 4 bases and V by 2 bases; bases with no gene match: 4. CDR1 MNHEY and CDR2 SMNVEV come from the germline V gene (reference sequence). The CDR3 has 15 residues. The CDR3 reads CASSLVGQGAYEQYF. CDR3 bases: TGTGCCAGCAGTTTAGTAGGACAGGGGGCTTACGAGCAGTACTTC.

This clone was observed a few times. The rearrangement uses TRBV18 and TRBJ1-2, with 9 bases matching TRBD1. This CDR3 contains 15 residues. Germline CDR1 and CDR2: KGHSH and LQKENI. V shed 6 bases and J 4 bases; nucleotides not matched to a gene: 9. Written as DNA, the CDR3 is TGTGCCAGCTCGCTCCCGGGACAGGGTATCTATGGCTACACCTTC. Its protein product is CASSLPGQGIYGYTF.

The V and J genes are TRBV28 and TRBJ2-7; 12 bases align to TRBD2. Germline CDR1 MDHEN, CDR2 SYDVKM. V lost 6 bases to trimming and J lost 3 bases; unmatched junction nucleotides: 3. The CDR3 is 14 amino acids. The DNA for the CDR3 is TGTGCCAGCAGCACTAGCGGGAGGATCTACGAGCAGTACTTC. As protein: CASSTSGRIYEQYF. Complete variable domain (other parts from reference TRBV28 and TRBJ2-7): DVKVTQSSRYLVKRTGEKVFLECVQDMDHENMFWYRQDPGLGLRLIYFSYDVKMKEKGDIPEGYSVSREKKERFSLILESASTNQTSMYLCASSTSGRIYEQYFGPGTRLTVT.

The chain uses TRBV5-1 and TRBJ1-5; D not certain. V lost 0 bases, J lost 3 bases, and 10 bases lay in between. The CDR3 consists of 15 residues. CDR1 is SGHRS and CDR2 is YFSETQ in the germline V gene. CDR3 coding DNA: TGCGCCAGCAGCTTGGGTGAAGCCCCCAATCAGCCCCAGCATTTT. Protein sequence: CASSLGEAPNQPQHF.

This clone came up a few times. The chain recombines TRBV11-2 with TRBJ2-7; TRBD1 might be the D (6 bases). The CDR3 extends over 16 amino acids. Germline CDR1 SGHAT, CDR2 FQNNGV. The V gene lost 4 bases and the J gene lost 5 bases, with 21 bases spanning the gap. The CDR3 region is CASSSKTGTSVNEQYF. The CDR3 bases are TGTGCCAGCAGCTCAAAGACCGGGACATCTGTTAACGAGCAGTACTTC.

The chain combines TRBV5-1 with TRBJ2-7; possibly TRBD2 for D (6 bases). V shed 3 bases and J shed 2 bases, with 12 bases lying between them. The CDR3 extends over 14 amino acids. Germline V gene data show CDR1 as SGHRS and CDR2 as YFSETQ. Here the CDR3 reads CASSSRRDPYEQYF. DNA for the CDR3: TGCGCCAGCAGCTCCAGGAGGGACCCCTACGAGCAGTACTTC.

The V and J genes are TRBV6-1 and TRBJ2-3; no clear D. Trimming removed 1 base at V and 7 bases at J, with 12 bases between. The germline gives CDR1 MNHNS, CDR2 SASEGT. This CDR3 contains 14 residues. CDR3 DNA sequence: TGTGCCAGCAGTGAAGAATTTGAGCTAAATACGCAGTATTTT. This codes for CASSEEFELNTQYF.

The genes are TRBV5-4 and TRBJ2-3, with D perhaps matching TRBD2 (5 bases). V was pared by 3 bases and J by 7 bases, with 12 bases between. Germline V lookup: CDR1 SGHNT, CDR2 YYREEE (reference sequence). CDR3 size: 13 residues. CDR3 in DNA: TGTGCCAGCAGCTGGACCCCGGGGAATACGCAGTATTTT. As protein: CASSWTPGNTQYF. Using reference TRBV5-4 and TRBJ2-3 for the parts outside the CDR3, the full variable domain is ETGVTQSPTHLIKTRGQQVTLRCSSQSGHNTVSWYQQALGQGPQFIFQYYREEENGRGNFPPRFSGLQFPNYSSELNVNALELDDSALYLCASSWTPGNTQYFGPGTRLTVL.

V usage is TRBV2 and J usage is TRBJ2-1; D possibly corresponds to TRBD1 (6 bases). The CDR3 extends over 13 amino acids. CDR1 is SNHLY and CDR2 is FYNNEI in the germline V gene. V shed 5 bases and J shed 6 bases, with 11 bases lying between them. Here the CDR3 reads CASSPGDGNEQFF. CDR3 nucleotide sequence: TGTGCCAGCAGTCCAGGGGACGGCAATGAGCAGTTCTTC.

V is TRBV6-6 and J is TRBJ2-7; 7 positions match TRBD2. The CDR3 sequence is 14 residues long. The V gene end was trimmed by 0 bases and the J gene end by 5 bases; junction bases not matched to a gene: 4. Looked up from germline, CDR1 is MNHNY and CDR2 is SVGAGI (reference sequence). CDR3 residues: CASSYSGRDHEQYF. In DNA, the CDR3 is TGTGCCAGCAGTTACTCGGGGAGGGACCACGAGCAGTACTTC.

About this clone itself: This may be a read error, as it is one base from a much larger clone. The chain has TRBV2 and TRBJ1-5; TRBD1 agrees at 7 bases. V lost 5 bases to trimming and J lost 4 bases; unmatched junction nucleotides: 5. Germline V gene sequence: CDR1 SNHLY, CDR2 FYNNEI. The CDR3 covers 14 residues. Here the CDR3 reads CASSSRDRNQPQHF. CDR3 nucleotide sequence: TGTGCCAGCAGTTCCCGGGACAGAAATCAGCCCCAGCATTTT. Together with reference TRBV2 and TRBJ1-5, the CDR3 gives the full variable domain: EPEVTQTPSHQVTQMGQEVILRCVPISNHLYFYWYRQILGQKVEFLVSFYNNEISEKSEIFDDQFSVERPDGSNFTLKIRSTKLEDSAMYFCASSSRDRNQPQHFGDGTRLSIL.

The chain is built from TRBV10-3 and TRBJ2-7, with 14 bases fitting TRBD2. The CDR3 covers 14 residues. Germline lookup yields CDR1 ENHRY and CDR2 SYGVKD. V trimming: 8 bases; J trimming: 0 bases; junction bases outside the gene matches: 0. DNA for the CDR3: TGTGCCATCGGGACTAGCGGGAGCTCCTACGAGCAGTACTTC. Translating gives CAIGTSGSSYEQYF.

The rearrangement joins TRBV2 to TRBJ2-2; 9 nucleotides line up with TRBD2. There are 14 residues in the CDR3. V lost 8 bases and J lost 1; bases outside the gene matches: 2. Germline V lookup: CDR1 SNHLY, CDR2 FYNNEI. The CDR3 region is CASQAGGNTGELFF. CDR3 nucleotide sequence: TGTGCCAGCCAAGCGGGAGGGAACACCGGGGAGCTGTTTTTT.

The rearrangement uses TRBV24-1 and TRBJ2-2; 12 nucleotides match TRBD2. Per the germline V gene, CDR1 is KGHDR and CDR2 is SFDVKD. J gave up 6 bases and V 1 base, and 5 bases lay outside the gene matches. The length of the CDR3 is 17 residues. This CDR3 reads CATSDFIGTSGSGELFF. Written as DNA, the CDR3 is TGTGCCACCAGTGATTTCATCGGGACTAGCGGGTCCGGGGAGCTGTTTTTT.

The gene calls are TRBV4-2 and TRBJ2-3; D possibly corresponds to TRBD1 (5 bases). The V end was cut by 3 bases, the J end by 5 bases, with 18 bases between. Germline CDR1 and CDR2: LGHNA and YNFKEQ. This CDR3 spans 16 amino acids. CDR3 nucleotide sequence: TGTGCCAGCAGCCACCACCACAGGATCGCGCAAGATACGCAGTATTTT. It translates to CASSHHHRIAQDTQYF.

J is TRBJ1-5 and V is TRBV27; TRBD1 agrees at 10 bases. After removal of 5 bases from V and 6 bases from J, the junction contained 7 bases not matched to a gene. The CDR3 covers 15 residues. Germline values: CDR1 MNHEY, CDR2 SMNVEV (reference sequence). CDR3 bases: TGTGCCAGCAGTCAGCGGACAGGGGGTAGTCAGCCCCAGCATTTT. This codes for CASSQRTGGSQPQHF.

The gene calls are TRBV5-1 and TRBJ2-2; 11 bases are a match to TRBD1. The CDR3 is 14 amino acids. Per germline, CDR1 SGHRS and CDR2 YFSETQ. V lost 6 bases, J lost 6 bases, and 4 bases stayed unmatched. The CDR3 protein is CASKGQGDPGELFF. The CDR3 nucleotides read TGCGCCAGCAAGGGACAGGGGGATCCCGGGGAGCTGTTTTTT. The variable domain in full, completed from reference TRBV5-1 and TRBJ2-2, reads KAGVTQTPRYLIKTRGQQVTLSCSPISGHRSVSWYQQTPGQGLQFLFEYFSETQRNKGNFPGRFSGRQFSNSRSEMNVSTLELGDSALYLCASKGQGDPGELFFGEGSRLTVL.

In nucleotides, the CDR3 is TGCACCAGCAGCCAAGGCCGACTAGCGGGAGAGTACAATGAGCAGTTCTTC. Residues: CTSSQGRLAGEYNEQFF. The chain employs TRBV1 and TRBJ2-1; no DNA check was done on the table's D call, TRBD2. TRBV1 is a pseudogene. The CDR3 sequence is 17 residues long.

This CDR3 is CASSLDGGSGELFF. DNA for the CDR3: TGCGCCAGCAGCTTGGATGGGGGCTCCGGGGAGCTGTTTTTT. The chain joins TRBV5-1 to TRBJ2-2, with D maybe TRBD1 (6 bases). The CDR3 consists of 14 residues. Germline CDR1 SGHRS, CDR2 YFSETQ. The V end was cut by 0 bases, the J end by 6 bases, with 9 bases between.